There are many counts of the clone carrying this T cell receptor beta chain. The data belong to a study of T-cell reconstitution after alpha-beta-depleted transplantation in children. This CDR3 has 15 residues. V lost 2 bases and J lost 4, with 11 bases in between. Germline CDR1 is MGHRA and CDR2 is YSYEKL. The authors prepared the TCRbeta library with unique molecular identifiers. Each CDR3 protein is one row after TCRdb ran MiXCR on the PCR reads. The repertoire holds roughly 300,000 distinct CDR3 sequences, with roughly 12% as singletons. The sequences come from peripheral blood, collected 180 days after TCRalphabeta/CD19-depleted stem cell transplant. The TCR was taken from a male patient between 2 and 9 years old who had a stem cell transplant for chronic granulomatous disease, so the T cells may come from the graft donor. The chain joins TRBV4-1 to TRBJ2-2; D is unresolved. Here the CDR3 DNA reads TGCGCCAGCAGCCAAAGACGCGAGGCCACCGGGGAGCTGTTTTTT. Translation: CASSQRREATGELFF.